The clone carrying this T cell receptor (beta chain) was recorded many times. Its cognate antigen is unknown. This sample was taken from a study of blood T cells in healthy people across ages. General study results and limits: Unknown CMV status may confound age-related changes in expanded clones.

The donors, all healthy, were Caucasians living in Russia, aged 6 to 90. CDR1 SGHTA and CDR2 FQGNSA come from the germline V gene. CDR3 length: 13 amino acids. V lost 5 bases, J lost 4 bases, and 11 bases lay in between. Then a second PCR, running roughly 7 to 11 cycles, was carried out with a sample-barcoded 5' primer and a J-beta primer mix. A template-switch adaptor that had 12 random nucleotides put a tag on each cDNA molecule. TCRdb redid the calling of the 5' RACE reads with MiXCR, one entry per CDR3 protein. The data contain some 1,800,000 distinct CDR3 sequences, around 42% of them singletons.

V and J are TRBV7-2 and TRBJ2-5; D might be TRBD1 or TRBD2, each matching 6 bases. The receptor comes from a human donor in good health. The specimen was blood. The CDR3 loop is CASSQQGGETQYF. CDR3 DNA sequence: TGTGCCAGCAGCCAACAGGGAGGAGAGACCCAGTACTTC.